Listed below are T cell receptor beta chains from one sample, sequenced in a study of blood T cell repertoires in COVID-19. TCRdb's copy holds only in-frame clones and misses some; the assay was immunoSEQ multiplex PCR. The top ten clones hold less than 7.5% of a sample with 20,000 to 25,000 clones, around 90% of them seen once. Material for sequencing was peripheral blood. All receptors derive from a woman aged 80 or over with active COVID-19. Both conserved end residues are part of each CDR3. A D gene is named only where the DNA matches it firmly. Clone sizes are given selectively: once, few, many, or a class where the clone is expanded.

j_call v_call d_call clone_size cdr3_nt cdr3_aa
TRBJ2-7 TRBV5-1 NA NA TGCGCCAGCAGCTTGGCAGCAGGGCTATCCTACGAGCAGTACTTC CASSLAAGLSYEQYF
TRBJ1-6 TRBV20-1 NA NA TGCAGTGCTAGTCGGGCAGGGGCAGATTCACCCCTCCACTTT CSASRAGADSPLHF
TRBJ2-3 TRBV4-3 TRBD1 few TGCGCCAGCAGCAAGGGACAGGGTAGTGATACGCAGTATTTT CASSKGQGSDTQYF
TRBJ2-4 TRBV13 NA NA TGTGCCAGCAGCTTATATGGCGGGGCTCTAGCCAAAAACATTCAGTACTTC CASSLYGGALAKNIQYF
TRBJ2-7 TRBV3-1/TRBV3-2 TRBD2 NA TGTGCCAGCAGACTAGCGGGGGGCTCCCACGAGCAGTACTTC CASRLAGGSHEQYF
TRBJ1-1 TRBV7-9 NA NA TGTGCCAGCAGCTTCGACAAGAACACTGAAGCTTTCTTT CASSFDKNTEAFF
TRBJ2-7 TRBV4-1 TRBD2 NA TGCGCCAGCAGCCAAGTTTTTACGGGGGGGCGTAACGAGCAGTACTTC CASSQVFTGGRNEQYF
TRBJ1-1 TRBV19 NA NA TGTGCCAGTAGTATCCCCTCGGGGAGTCCTCGGGACACTGAAGCTTTCTTT CASSIPSGSPRDTEAFF
TRBJ2-1 TRBV2 TRBD1 NA TGTGCCAGCAGTGCTACCGGGACAGGGGGTGAGCAGTTCTTC CASSATGTGGEQFF
TRBJ1-2 TRBV19 NA NA TGTGCCAGTAGTATTAACTTAGTATCTGGCTACACCTTC CASSINLVSGYTF
TRBJ2-5 TRBV7-9 TRBD2 NA TGTGCCAGCAGCCCACTAGCGGGGGAGTACCAAGAGACCCAGTACTTC CASSPLAGEYQETQYF
TRBJ1-1 TRBV19 NA NA TGTGCCAGTAGTATTCGGACAGTTGCTGAAGCTTTCTTT CASSIRTVAEAFF
TRBJ2-2 TRBV10-3 TRBD1 NA TGTGCCATCACCGGACAGGGGGCCCTGGCGAACACCGGGGAGCTGTTTTTT CAITGQGALANTGELFF
TRBJ2-3 TRBV7-2 NA NA TGTGCCAGCAGCTTGGGGGGGCAACCCGCAGCAGATACGCAGTATTTT CASSLGGQPAADTQYF
TRBJ1-1 TRBV30 TRBD1 few TGTGCCTGGACCTCAGGACAGGGCGTTTGGTGGAGCACTGAAGCTTTCTTT CAWTSGQGVWWSTEAFF
TRBJ2-5 TRBV5-1 TRBD1 NA TGCGCCAGCAGCCCTCGGGGACAGGGGGTCGGAGAGACCCAGTACTTC CASSPRGQGVGETQYF
TRBJ1-6 TRBV2 NA NA TGTGCCAGCAGCCTGGGGCCTAATTCACCCCTCCACTTT CASSLGPNSPLHF
TRBJ2-3 TRBV2 TRBD1 NA TGTGCCAGCGCGACAGGGGGGATCATCACTTTT CASATGGIITF
TRBJ2-1 TRBV4-2 TRBD1 NA TGTGCCAGCAGCCAAGATGGGACAGGGGGTAACAATGAGCAGTTCTTC CASSQDGTGGNNEQFF
TRBJ2-7 TRBV7-2 NA NA TGTGCCAGCAGCCCGGAGACCTACGAGCAGTACTTC CASSPETYEQYF
TRBJ2-7 TRBV29-1 NA NA TGCAGCGTTGAGGAGACAGGCATCTACGAGCAGTACTTC CSVEETGIYEQYF
TRBJ1-1 TRBV19 TRBD1 NA TGTGCCAGTAGCCTTGGGACAGCGAACACTGAAGCTTTCTTT CASSLGTANTEAFF
TRBJ2-7 TRBV5-6 NA NA TGTGCCAGCAGCTTGGGGACTAACTACGAGCAGTACTTC CASSLGTNYEQYF
TRBJ1-5 TRBV5-1 NA few TGCGCCAGCAGCTTGGACGGGTTTCCCCAGCATTTT CASSLDGFPQHF
TRBJ1-1 TRBV27 NA NA TGTGCCAGCAGACCTTCGGGGGGCGTAAGCACTGAAGCTTTCTTT CASRPSGGVSTEAFF
TRBJ2-1 TRBV5-4 TRBD1 NA TGTGCCAGCAGGAGGGGGCAGGGGGCTAATGAGCAGTTCTTC CASRRGQGANEQFF
TRBJ1-2 TRBV6-5 NA NA TGTGCCAGCAGGCGGGACGGTAACTATGGCTACACCTTC CASRRDGNYGYTF
TRBJ1-3 TRBV5-5 NA NA TGTGCCAGCAGCCTGGGACTGGCTGGAAACACCATATATTTT CASSLGLAGNTIYF
TRBJ1-6 TRBV18 NA NA TGTGCCAGCTCACCTTCAGGGCCCGCGATCTATAATTCACCCCTCCACTTT CASSPSGPAIYNSPLHF
TRBJ1-6 TRBV9 NA NA TGTGCCAGCAGCGCCACCAGGTGGGGGGGCTCCTATAATTCACCCCTCCACTTT CASSATRWGGSYNSPLHF
TRBJ1-6 TRBV30 TRBD1 NA TGTGCCTGGAGTGGACAGGGAAATTCACCCCTCCACTTT CAWSGQGNSPLHF
TRBJ2-5 TRBV18 NA NA TGTGCCAGCTCACTAGGACAGTATGAAGAGACCCAGTACTTC CASSLGQYEETQYF
TRBJ2-1 TRBV6-5 TRBD1 NA TGTGCCAGCGCCCCGGGACAGGGAGGGAATGAGCAGTTCTTC CASAPGQGGNEQFF
TRBJ2-2 TRBV3-1/TRBV3-2 NA NA TGTGCCAGCAGCCAAGACGGAGGCGGGGAGCTGTTTTTT CASSQDGGGELFF
TRBJ2-7 TRBV5-6 TRBD1 few TGTGCCAGCGCCACCGACAGGGGCCGCTCCTACGAGCAGTACTTC CASATDRGRSYEQYF
TRBJ2-7 TRBV6-5 NA medium-sized TGTGCCAGCAGTTACCTCCGTGAAGCGAACGAGCAGTACTTC CASSYLREANEQYF
TRBJ1-2 TRBV9 TRBD1 NA TGTGCCAGCAGCGGATCCGGGACAGGGACTAACTATGGCTACACCTTC CASSGSGTGTNYGYTF
TRBJ1-2 TRBV6-2/TRBV6-3 NA NA TGTGCCAGCAGCCACCGTGAACCAAAGCATACCTATGGCTACACCTTC CASSHREPKHTYGYTF
TRBJ2-5 TRBV7-2 TRBD1 NA TGTGCCAGCAGCTTAGGGGGACAGGGACGAGAGACCCAGTACTTC CASSLGGQGRETQYF
TRBJ1-5 TRBV3-1/TRBV3-2 NA NA TGTGCCAGCAGCCGGGACCAGGGGAAGGGTCAGCCCCAGCATTTT CASSRDQGKGQPQHF
TRBJ2-1 TRBV7-9 NA NA TGTGCCAGCAGCTTAGCCTGGGGCCTCTCCTACAATGAGCAGTTCTTC CASSLAWGLSYNEQFF
TRBJ2-2 TRBV7-2 NA NA TGTGCCAGCAGCTTAGGGGGGCCGGTTAGCGGGGAGCTGTTTTTT CASSLGGPVSGELFF
TRBJ1-2 TRBV9 TRBD1 few TGTGCCAGCAGCGAACAGGGGGTGTCTCTTGGCTACACCTTC CASSEQGVSLGYTF
TRBJ2-3 TRBV11-1 TRBD2 NA TGTGCCAGCAGCTTAGGGGCGGGGGGCCGTGCAGATACGCAGTATTTT CASSLGAGGRADTQYF
TRBJ1-6 TRBV3-1/TRBV3-2 NA NA TGTGCCAGCAGCCAAGATGGGGGGGGCGGGAAGTCACCCCTCCACTTT CASSQDGGGGKSPLHF
TRBJ2-2 TRBV5-1 TRBD1 NA TGCGCCAGCAGCTTTAGGGACAGCCCTAACACCGGGGAGCTGTTTTTT CASSFRDSPNTGELFF
TRBJ1-2 TRBV9 NA NA TGTGCCAGCAGCCCGAGAGCGGGAGAGAGCTCCTATGGCTACACCTTC CASSPRAGESSYGYTF
TRBJ2-5 TRBV5-4 TRBD2 NA TGTGCCAGCAGCGCCGACGGGGGGGCCTGGGAGACCCAGTACTTC CASSADGGAWETQYF
TRBJ2-4 TRBV18 TRBD2 once TGTGCCAGCTCACCTGGACTAGCGGGGTCAATAGCCAAAAACATTCAGTACTTC CASSPGLAGSIAKNIQYF
TRBJ2-1 TRBV2 TRBD2 NA TGTGCCAGCAGGATTCTAGCGGGGGGCGGGAATGAGCAGTTCTTC CASRILAGGGNEQFF
TRBJ2-7 TRBV10-3 NA once TGTGCCACGCGCCGGACAGACTACGAGCAGTACTTC CATRRTDYEQYF